This T cell receptor (beta chain) originates from a study of cytomegalovirus exposure and HLA in healthy donors. Trimming removed 4 bases from V and 7 bases from J; junction bases left unmatched: 8. The CDR3 consists of 14 residues. CDR1 and CDR2 from the germline V gene are SGHNT and YYREEE (reference sequence). The PCR was carried out with 60 Vbeta primers and 13 Jbeta primers. Clones were sequenced by immunoSEQ multiplex PCR, and TCRdb holds only the in-frame ones, with some missing. Altogether roughly 170,000 clones are present, roughly 81% being singletons, with the ten largest covering around 5%.

V and J are TRBV5-4 and TRBJ2-7, with 10 bases fitting TRBD1. The specimen sequenced was PBMCs. The TCR sequence derives from a girl between 5 and 17 years old in good health and CMV-seropositive. CDR3 in DNA: TGTGCCAGCAGCCACGGGACAGGGGTAGGAGAGCAGTACTTC. It yields the protein CASSHGTGVGEQYF.